This T cell receptor (beta chain) was documented in a study of T-cell reconstitution after alpha-beta-depleted transplantation in children (dated by TCRdb to about 2016). Notes on the research overall: T-cell immune reconstitution after TCRalphabeta/CD19-depleted allogeneic hematopoietic cell transplantation in children was quantitatively tracked in the study by means of TCR repertoire profiling. Study-wide findings and limitations: In some patients, the high TCRbeta diversity seen at day 60 was put down to recipient T cells and intrathymic progenitors that had survived conditioning. Hyperexpanded clone frequencies declined over subsequent months; after one year, T-cell counts and TCRbeta diversity were mostly attributed to newly produced T cells. The apparently early recovery of alphabetaT-cell counts about two months after transplant reportedly depended on only several hundred rapidly expanded clones that came from non-depleted graft cells.

Libraries were built with PCR. The listed sequencing device is Illumina HiSeq 2500. To normalize quantification of the TCRbeta repertoire, the TCR libraries were built with molecular barcoding that relied on unique molecular identifiers. The public reads were reprocessed in TCRdb via fastp at Q25 and MiXCR, keeping in-frame beta chains. One record per CDR3 amino acid sequence lists the most common genes and DNA. In this sample the table shows 250,000 to 400,000 distinct CDR3 sequences, over 20% of which occur a single time. Around 9.9% of the sample comes from the top ten. This clonotype was seen a few times. Its antigen is not yet known. No base quality values were provided; no much bigger clone lies one nucleotide off. The sample's treatment or condition label, decoded: allogeneic hematopoietic cell transplantation with graft depleted of TCRalphabeta T cells and CD19 B cells. Transplant recipients were children who received TCRalphabeta/CD19-depleted allogeneic hematopoietic cell grafts.

The cysteine opens and the phenylalanine closes a CDR3 of 16 amino acids. Here the CDR3 DNA is all that survives: 48 bases in frame from base 1. According to the germline V gene, CDR1 reads MNHEY and CDR2 reads SVGAGI. From V the trimming removes 1 base and from J it removes 0 bases, while the gene matches leave 5 bases of the junction unaccounted for. Sequences were derived from PBMCs, mostly from graft donor cells, sampled 180 days after TCRalphabeta/CD19-depleted stem cell transplant. This TCR was recovered from a male patient between 10 and 17 years old who had a stem cell transplant for acute lymphoblastic leukemia, so the T cells may come from the graft donor. The rearranged segments are TRBV6-5 and TRBJ2-7, with 8 bases matching TRBD2. CDR3 protein: CASSYYGTRNSYEQYF. The base sequence is TGTGCCAGCAGTTACTACGGGACTAGGAACTCCTACGAGCAGTACTTC.